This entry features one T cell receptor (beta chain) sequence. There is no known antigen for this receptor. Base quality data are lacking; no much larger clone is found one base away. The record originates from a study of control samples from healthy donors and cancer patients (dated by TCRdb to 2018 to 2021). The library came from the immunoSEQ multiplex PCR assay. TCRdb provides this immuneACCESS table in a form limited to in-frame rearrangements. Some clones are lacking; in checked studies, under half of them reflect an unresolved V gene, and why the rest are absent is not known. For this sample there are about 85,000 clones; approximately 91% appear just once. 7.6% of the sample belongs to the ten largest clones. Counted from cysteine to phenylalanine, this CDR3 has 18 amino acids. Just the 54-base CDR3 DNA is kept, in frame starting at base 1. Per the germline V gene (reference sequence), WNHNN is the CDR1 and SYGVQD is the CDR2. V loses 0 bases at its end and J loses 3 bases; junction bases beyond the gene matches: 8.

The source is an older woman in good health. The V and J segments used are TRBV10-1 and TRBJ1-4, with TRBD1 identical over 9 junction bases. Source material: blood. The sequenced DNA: TGCGCCAGCAGTGAGTCGTGGGACAGGGTCAAGGCTAATGAAAAACTGTTTTTT. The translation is CASSESWDRVKANEKLFF.